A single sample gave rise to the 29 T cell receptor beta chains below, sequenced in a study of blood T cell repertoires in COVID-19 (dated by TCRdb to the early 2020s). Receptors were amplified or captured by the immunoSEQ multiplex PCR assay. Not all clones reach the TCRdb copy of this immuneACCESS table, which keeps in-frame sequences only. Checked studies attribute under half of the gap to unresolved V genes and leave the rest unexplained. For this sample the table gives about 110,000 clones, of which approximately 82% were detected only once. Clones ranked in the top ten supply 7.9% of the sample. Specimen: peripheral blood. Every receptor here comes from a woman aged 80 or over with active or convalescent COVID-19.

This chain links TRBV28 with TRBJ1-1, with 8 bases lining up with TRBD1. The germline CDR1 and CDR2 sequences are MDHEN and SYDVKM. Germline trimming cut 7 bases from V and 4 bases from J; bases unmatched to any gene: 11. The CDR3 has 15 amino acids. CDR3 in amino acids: CASTPGGVRITEAFF. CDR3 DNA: TGTGCCAGCACACCAGGGGGCGTTAGGATCACTGAAGCTTTCTTT.

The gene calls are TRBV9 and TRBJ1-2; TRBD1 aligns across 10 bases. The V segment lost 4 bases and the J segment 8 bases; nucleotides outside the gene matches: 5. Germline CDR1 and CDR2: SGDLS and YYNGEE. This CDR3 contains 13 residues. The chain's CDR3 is CASSPGQGLGYTF. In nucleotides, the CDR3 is TGTGCCAGCAGCCCGGGACAGGGGTTGGGCTACACCTTC.

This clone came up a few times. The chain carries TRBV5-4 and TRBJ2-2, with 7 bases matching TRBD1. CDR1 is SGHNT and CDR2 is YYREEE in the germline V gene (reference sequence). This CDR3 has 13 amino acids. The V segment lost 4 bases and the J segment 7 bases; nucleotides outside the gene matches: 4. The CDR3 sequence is CASSTQGSGELFF. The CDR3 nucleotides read TGTGCCAGCAGCACACAGGGGAGCGGGGAGCTGTTTTTT.

The CDR3 loop reads CATSDRESVSSGANVLTF. The CDR3, as DNA: TGTGCCACCAGTGATCGGGAGTCCGTTAGCTCTGGGGCCAACGTCCTGACTTTC. The rearrangement uses TRBV24-1 and TRBJ2-6; TRBD2 might be the D (6 bases). The CDR3 has 18 amino acids. The V end lost 3 bases, the J end lost 0 bases, and 14 bases lay between the germline ends. Germline V gives CDR1 KGHDR, CDR2 SFDVKD.

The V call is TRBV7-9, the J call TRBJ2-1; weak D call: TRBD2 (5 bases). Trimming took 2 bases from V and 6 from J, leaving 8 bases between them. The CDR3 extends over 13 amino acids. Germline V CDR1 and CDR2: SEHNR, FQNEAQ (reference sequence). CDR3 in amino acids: CASSLSGGNEQFF. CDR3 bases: TGTGCCAGCAGCTTAAGCGGAGGCAATGAGCAGTTCTTC.

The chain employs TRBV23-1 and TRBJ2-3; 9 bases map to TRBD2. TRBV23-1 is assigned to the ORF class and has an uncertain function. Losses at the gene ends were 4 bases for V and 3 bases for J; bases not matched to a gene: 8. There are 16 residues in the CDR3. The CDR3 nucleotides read TGCGCCAGCAGTCTTTGCGGGAGGGAAACTACAGATACGCAGTATTTT. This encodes CASSLCGRETTDTQYF.

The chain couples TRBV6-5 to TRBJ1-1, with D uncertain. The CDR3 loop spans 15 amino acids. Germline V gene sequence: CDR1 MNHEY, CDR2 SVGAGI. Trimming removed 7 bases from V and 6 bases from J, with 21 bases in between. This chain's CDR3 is CASTPVGGVGAEAFF. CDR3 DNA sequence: TGTGCCAGCACCCCCGTTGGCGGGGTGGGCGCTGAAGCTTTCTTT.

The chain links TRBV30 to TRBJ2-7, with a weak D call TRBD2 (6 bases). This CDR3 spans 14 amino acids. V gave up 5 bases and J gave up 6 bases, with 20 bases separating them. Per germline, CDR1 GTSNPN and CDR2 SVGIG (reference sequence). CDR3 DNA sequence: TGTGCCTGGGGGTCGGGCGGGACCGATCGCGAGCAGTACTTC. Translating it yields CAWGSGGTDREQYF.

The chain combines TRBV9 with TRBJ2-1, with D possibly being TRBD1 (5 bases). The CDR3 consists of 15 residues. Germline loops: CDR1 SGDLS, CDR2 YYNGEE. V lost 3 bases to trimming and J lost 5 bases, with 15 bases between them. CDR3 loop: CASSGLRGWDNEQFF. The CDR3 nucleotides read TGTGCCAGCAGCGGACTTAGGGGCTGGGACAATGAGCAGTTCTTC. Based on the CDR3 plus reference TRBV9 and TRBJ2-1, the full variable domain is DSGVTQTPKHLITATGQRVTLRCSPRSGDLSVYWYQQSLDQGLQFLIQYYNGEERAKGNILERFSAQQFPDLHSELNLSSLELGDSALYFCASSGLRGWDNEQFFGPGTRLTVL.

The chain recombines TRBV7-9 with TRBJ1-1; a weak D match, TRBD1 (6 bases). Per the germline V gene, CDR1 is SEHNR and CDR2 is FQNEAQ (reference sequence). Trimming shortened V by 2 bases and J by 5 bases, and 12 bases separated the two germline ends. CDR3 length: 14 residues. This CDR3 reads CASSLRYRDTEAFF. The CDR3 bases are TGTGCCAGCAGCTTAAGATACAGGGATACTGAAGCTTTCTTT.

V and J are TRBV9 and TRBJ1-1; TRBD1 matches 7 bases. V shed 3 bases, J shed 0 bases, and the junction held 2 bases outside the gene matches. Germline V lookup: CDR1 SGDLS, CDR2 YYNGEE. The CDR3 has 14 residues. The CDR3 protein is CASSAGQMNTEAFF. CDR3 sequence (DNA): TGTGCCAGCAGCGCGGGACAGATGAACACTGAAGCTTTCTTT. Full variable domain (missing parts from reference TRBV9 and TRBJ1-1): DSGVTQTPKHLITATGQRVTLRCSPRSGDLSVYWYQQSLDQGLQFLIQYYNGEERAKGNILERFSAQQFPDLHSELNLSSLELGDSALYFCASSAGQMNTEAFFGQGTRLTVV.

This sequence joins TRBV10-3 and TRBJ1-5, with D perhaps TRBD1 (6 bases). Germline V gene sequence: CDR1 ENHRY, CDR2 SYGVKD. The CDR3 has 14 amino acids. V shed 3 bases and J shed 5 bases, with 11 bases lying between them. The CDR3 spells CAISDRGGDQPQHF. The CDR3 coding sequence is TGTGCCATCAGTGACAGGGGTGGCGATCAGCCCCAGCATTTT.

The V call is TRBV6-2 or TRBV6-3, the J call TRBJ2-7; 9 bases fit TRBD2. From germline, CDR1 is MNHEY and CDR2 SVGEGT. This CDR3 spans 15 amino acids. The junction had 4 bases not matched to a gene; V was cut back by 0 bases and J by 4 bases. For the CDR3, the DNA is TGTGCCAGCAGTTACTCGTGGCGGGGGGGATACGAGCAGTACTTC. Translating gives CASSYSWRGGYEQYF.

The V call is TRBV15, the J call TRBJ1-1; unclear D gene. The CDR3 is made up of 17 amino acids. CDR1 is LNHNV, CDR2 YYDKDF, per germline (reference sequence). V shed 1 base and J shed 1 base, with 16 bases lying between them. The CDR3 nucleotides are TGTGCCACCAGCAGAGTATTGAGTGGGAGAAGGAACACTGAAGCTTTCTTT. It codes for CATSRVLSGRRNTEAFF.

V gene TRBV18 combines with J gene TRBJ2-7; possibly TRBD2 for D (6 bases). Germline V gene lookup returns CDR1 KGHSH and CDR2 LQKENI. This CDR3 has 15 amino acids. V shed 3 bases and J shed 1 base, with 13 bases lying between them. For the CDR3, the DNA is TGTGCCAGCTCACCGGGACTTCAAGATTCCTACGAGCAGTACTTC. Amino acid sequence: CASSPGLQDSYEQYF.

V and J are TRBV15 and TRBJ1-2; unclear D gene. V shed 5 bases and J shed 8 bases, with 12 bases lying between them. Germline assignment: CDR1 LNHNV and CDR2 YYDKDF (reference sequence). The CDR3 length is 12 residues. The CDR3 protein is CATSPELWGYTF. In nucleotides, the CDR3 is TGTGCCACCAGCCCGGAGCTCTGGGGCTACACCTTC.

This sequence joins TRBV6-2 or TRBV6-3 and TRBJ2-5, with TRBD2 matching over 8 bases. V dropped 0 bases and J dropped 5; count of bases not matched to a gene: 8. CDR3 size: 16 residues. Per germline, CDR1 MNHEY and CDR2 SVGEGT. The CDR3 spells CASSYSGRALFETQYF. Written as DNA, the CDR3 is TGTGCCAGCAGTTACTCCGGGAGGGCCCTCTTCGAGACCCAGTACTTC.

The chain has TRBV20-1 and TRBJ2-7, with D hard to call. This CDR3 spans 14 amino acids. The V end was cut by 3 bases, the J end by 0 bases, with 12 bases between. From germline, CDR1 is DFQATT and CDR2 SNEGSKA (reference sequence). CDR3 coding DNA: TGCAGTGCTAGTCTTGCGTTAAGCTCCTACGAGCAGTACTTC. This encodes CSASLALSSYEQYF.

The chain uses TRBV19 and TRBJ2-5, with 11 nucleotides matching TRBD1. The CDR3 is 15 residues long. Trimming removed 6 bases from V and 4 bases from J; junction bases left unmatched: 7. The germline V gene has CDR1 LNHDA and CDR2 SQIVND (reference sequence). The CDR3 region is CASSSRTGGSETQYF. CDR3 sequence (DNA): TGTGCCAGTAGCTCCCGGACAGGGGGCTCAGAGACCCAGTACTTC.

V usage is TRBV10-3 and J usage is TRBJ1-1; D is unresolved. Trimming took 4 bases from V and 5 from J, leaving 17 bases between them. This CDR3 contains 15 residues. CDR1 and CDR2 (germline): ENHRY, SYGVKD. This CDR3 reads CAISATGRERTEAFF. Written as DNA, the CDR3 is TGTGCCATCAGTGCTACGGGCCGGGAGAGAACTGAAGCTTTCTTT.

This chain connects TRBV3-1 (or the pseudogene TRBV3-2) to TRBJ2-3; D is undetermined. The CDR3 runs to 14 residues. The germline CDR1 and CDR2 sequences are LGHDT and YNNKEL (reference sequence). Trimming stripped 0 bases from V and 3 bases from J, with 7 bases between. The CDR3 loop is CASSQDLATDTQYF. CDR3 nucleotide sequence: TGTGCCAGCAGCCAAGATTTAGCAACAGATACGCAGTATTTT.

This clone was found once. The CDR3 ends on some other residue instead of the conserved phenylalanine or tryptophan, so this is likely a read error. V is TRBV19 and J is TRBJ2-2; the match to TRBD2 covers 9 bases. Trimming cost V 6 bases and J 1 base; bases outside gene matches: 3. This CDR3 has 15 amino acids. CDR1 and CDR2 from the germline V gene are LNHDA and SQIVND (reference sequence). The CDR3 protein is CASSEREVNTGELFL. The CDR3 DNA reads TGTGCCAGTAGCGAGCGGGAGGTGAACACCGGGGAGCTGTTTTTG.

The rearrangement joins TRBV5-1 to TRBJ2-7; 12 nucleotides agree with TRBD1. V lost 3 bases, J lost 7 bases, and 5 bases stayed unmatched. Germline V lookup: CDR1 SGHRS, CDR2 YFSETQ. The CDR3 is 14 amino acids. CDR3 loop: CASSSGQGAREQYF. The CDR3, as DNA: TGCGCCAGCAGCTCGGGACAGGGGGCGCGAGAGCAGTACTTC.

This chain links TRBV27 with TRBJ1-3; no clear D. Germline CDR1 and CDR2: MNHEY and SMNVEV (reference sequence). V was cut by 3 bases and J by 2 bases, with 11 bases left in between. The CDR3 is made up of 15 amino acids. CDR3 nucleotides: TGTGCCAGCAGTTTTATGGCAGGCGCTGGAAACACCATATATTTT. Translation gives CASSFMAGAGNTIYF.

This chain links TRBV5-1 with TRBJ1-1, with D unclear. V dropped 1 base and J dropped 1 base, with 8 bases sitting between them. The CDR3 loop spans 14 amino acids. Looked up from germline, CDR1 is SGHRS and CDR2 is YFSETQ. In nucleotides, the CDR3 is TGCGCCAGCAGCTTGACCAGGCCGAACACTGAAGCTTTCTTT. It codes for CASSLTRPNTEAFF.

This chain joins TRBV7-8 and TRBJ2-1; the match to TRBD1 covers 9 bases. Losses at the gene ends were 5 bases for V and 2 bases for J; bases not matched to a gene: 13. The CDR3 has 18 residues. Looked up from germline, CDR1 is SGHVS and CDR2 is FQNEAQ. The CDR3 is CASSLELPGQGPYNEQFF. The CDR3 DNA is TGTGCCAGCAGCCTCGAGCTTCCGGGACAGGGTCCCTACAATGAGCAGTTCTTC.

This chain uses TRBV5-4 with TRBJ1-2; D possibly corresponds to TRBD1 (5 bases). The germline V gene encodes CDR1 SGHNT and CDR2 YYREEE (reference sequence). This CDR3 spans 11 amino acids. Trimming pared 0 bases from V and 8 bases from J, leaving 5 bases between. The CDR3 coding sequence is TGTGCCAGCAGCTTGGGACAGGGCTACACCTTC. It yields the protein CASSLGQGYTF.

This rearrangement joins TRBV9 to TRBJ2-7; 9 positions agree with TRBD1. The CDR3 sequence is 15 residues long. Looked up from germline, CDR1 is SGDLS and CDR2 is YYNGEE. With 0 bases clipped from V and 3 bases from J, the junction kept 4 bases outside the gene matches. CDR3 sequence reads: CASSVETGGFYEQYF. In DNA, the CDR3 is TGTGCCAGCAGCGTAGAAACAGGGGGCTTCTACGAGCAGTACTTC.

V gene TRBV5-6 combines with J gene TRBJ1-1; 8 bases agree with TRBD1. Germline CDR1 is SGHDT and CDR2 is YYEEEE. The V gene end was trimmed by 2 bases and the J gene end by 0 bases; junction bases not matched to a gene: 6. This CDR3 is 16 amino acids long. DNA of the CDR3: TGTGCCAGCAGCTTCCTAGGACAGGGAATGAACACTGAAGCTTTCTTT. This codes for CASSFLGQGMNTEAFF.